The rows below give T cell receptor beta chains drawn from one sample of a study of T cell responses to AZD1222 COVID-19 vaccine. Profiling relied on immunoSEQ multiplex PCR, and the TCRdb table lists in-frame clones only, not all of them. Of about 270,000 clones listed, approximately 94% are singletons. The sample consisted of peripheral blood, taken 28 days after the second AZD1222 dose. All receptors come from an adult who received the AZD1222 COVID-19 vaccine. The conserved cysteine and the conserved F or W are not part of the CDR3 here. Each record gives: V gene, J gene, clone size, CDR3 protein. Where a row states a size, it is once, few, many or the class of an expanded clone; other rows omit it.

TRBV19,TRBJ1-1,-,ASRPTGDSAEAF
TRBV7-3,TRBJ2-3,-,ASSTGTSGDTQY
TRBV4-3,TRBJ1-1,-,ASSQEGWGAEAF
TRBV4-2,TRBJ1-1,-,ASSRAGTAMNTEAF
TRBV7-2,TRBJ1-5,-,ASSPQGSNQPQH
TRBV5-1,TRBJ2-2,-,ASSLAVGELF
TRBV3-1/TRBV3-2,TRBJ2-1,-,ASSQEGLAGGDNEQF
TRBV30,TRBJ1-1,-,ALGRGSPPMNTEAF
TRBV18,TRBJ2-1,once,ASSRAGGGEQF
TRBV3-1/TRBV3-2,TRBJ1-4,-,ASSLLGGYAWTDPRKNEKLF
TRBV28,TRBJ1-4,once,ATNRGTTNEKLF
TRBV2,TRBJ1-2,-,ASSEEGTANYGYT
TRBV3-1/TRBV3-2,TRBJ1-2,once,ASSLLRGDSGYT
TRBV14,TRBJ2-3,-,ASSRQYRTDTQY
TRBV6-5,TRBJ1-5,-,ASSQPSPGNQPQH
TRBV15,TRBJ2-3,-,ATSSRLTDTQY
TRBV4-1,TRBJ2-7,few,ASGTVVPGEQY
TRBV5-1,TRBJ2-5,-,ASSGFQETQY
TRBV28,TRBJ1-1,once,ASTYQGVGGEAF
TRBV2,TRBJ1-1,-,ASSVKVVNTEAF
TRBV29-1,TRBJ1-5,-,SVGWDGQPQH
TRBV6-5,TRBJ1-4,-,ASSTSGLHEKLF
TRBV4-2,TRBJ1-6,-,ASSQPRASDSPLH
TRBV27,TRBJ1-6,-,ASSLEGLNSPLH
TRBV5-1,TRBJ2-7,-,ASSGLAGSSYEQY
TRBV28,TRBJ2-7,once,ASSTGKREQY
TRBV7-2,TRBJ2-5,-,ASSWTSGSETQY
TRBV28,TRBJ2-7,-,ASSPGQGWYEQY
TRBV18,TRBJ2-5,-,ASSSKGATGETQY
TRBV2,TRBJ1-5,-,ASGDRGGQPQH
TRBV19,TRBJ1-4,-,ASSTTSGPRTGKLF
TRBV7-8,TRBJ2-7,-,ASSYTQGNEQY
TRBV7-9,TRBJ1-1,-,ASRPSGTSDTEAF
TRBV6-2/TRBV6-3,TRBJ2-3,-,ASTPFGLAGGVDTQY
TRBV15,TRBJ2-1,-,ATSRVASGGAYNEQF
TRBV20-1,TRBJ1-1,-,SARMRAF
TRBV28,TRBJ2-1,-,ASTRVNEQF
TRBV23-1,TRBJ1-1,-,ASSQPSEAF
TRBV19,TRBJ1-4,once,ASSTQGVSNEKLF
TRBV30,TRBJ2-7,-,AWTPRGVEEQY
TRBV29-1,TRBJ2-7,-,SVEGSPGQGHAEQY
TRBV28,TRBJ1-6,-,ASSPGTGGPLH
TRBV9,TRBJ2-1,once,ASSVLRDPSYNEQF
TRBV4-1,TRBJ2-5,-,ASSQDPAGWETQY
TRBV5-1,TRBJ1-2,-,ASSFAGGDYGMEGGYT
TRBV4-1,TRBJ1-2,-,ASSQGDRAYGYT
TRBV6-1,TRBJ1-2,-,ASSEAGNYGYT
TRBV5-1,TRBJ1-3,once,ASSDPGQGRNTIY
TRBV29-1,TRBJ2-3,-,SVRGDTQY
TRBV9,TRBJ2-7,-,ASSVVGTSYEQY
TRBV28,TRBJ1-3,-,ASSLGGTGSGNTIY
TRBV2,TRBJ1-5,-,ASSYLRTIEPQH
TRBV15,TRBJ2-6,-,ATSRDGVISGANVLT
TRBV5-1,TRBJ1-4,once,ASSGGQINEKLF